This entry features one T cell receptor beta chain sequence. Its antigen remains unidentified. This specimen comes from a study of cytomegalovirus exposure and HLA in healthy donors. The data were produced by immunoSEQ multiplex PCR, yet TCRdb's version contains in-frame clones alone and is incomplete. This table holds approximately 160,000 clones, roughly nine tenths found once. The study, taken as a whole, reports: In vitro work confirmed that three CMV-associated chains recognize CMV antigens. One later analysis, an examination of the roughly 110 validation repertoires, found that first-cohort TCR clusters tended to co-occur in them. Generally TCR sequences proved uncommon, though certain public TCRs appeared in numerous donors.

Trimming removed 2 bases from V and 2 bases from J, with 9 bases in between. Germline CDR1 is SGHRS and CDR2 is YFSETQ. The length of the CDR3 is 14 residues. Sequenced input: PBMCs. The gene calls are TRBV5-1 and TRBJ2-3; D gene ambiguous. The sequence came from a woman in her twenties or thirties in good health and CMV-seronegative. The CDR3 sequence: CASSFGQVTDTQYF. For the CDR3, the DNA is TGCGCCAGCAGCTTTGGTCAGGTCACAGATACGCAGTATTTT.